Each of the 3 T cell receptor beta chains below was sequenced from the same sample in a study of T cells in Graves' hyperthyroidism and ophthalmopathy. RNA transcripts provided the source from which TCR beta CDR3 regions were amplified. A set of HTBI primers served as the primers for a first-round RT-PCR of the TCR CDR3. Via MiXCR, TCRdb re-called the multiplex PCR reads, giving one row per CDR3 protein. The data show roughly 800,000 distinct CDR3 sequences, more than 30% seen once. Sample: blood. The receptors originated from a man between 18 and 29 years old with Graves' hyperthyroidism.

Ten or more counts support this clonotype. V gene TRBV29-1 combines with J gene TRBJ1-3; D possibly corresponds to TRBD1 (5 bases). The V end was cut by 4 bases, the J end by 2 bases, with 12 bases between. Looked up from germline, CDR1 is SQVTM and CDR2 is ANQGSEA. CDR3 size: 14 residues. The CDR3 region is CSVGGQGTGNTIYF. CDR3 DNA sequence: TGCAGCGTTGGAGGGCAGGGAACTGGAAACACCATATATTTT. The variable domain in full, completed from reference TRBV29-1 and TRBJ1-3, reads SAVISQKPSRDICQRGTSLTIQCQVDSQVTMMFWYRQQPGQSLTLIATANQGSEATYESGFVIDKFPISRPNLTFSTLTVSNMSPEDSSIYLCSVGGQGTGNTIYFGEGSWLTVV.

V gene TRBV5-1 combines with J gene TRBJ1-5; the match to TRBD1 covers 7 bases. V lost 2 bases, J lost 2 bases, and 7 bases stayed unmatched. Germline assignment: CDR1 SGHRS and CDR2 YFSETQ. The CDR3 contains 16 residues. Here the CDR3 DNA reads TGCGCCAGCAGCTTTGACAGGGTCAGTGGCAATCAGCCCCAGCATTTT. Its protein is CASSFDRVSGNQPQHF.

The V and J genes are TRBV12-3 or TRBV12-4 and TRBJ2-7; D call uncertain. CDR3 length: 15 residues. V gave up 5 bases and J gave up 5 bases, with 19 bases separating them. The CDR3 bases are TGTGCCAGCAGTCCGACGGACGGCGTAAGGGACGAGCAGTACTTC. Encoded protein: CASSPTDGVRDEQYF.